These 12 T cell receptor beta chains came from one sample sequenced in a study of T cells expressing NK-cell markers. TCRdb processed the 5' RACE reads again and assigns one entry to each CDR3 protein, with no DNA. This table holds fewer than 550,000 distinct CDR3 sequences. The sample was blood T cells: a sorted CD56 or NKG2C T cell subset, CD4+ or CD8+ T cells, or bulk PBMC T cells (not recorded which). The receptors shown here come from a woman between 50 and 59 years old in good health.

V is TRBV3-1 and J is TRBJ1-4. Germline V lookup: CDR1 LGHDT, CDR2 YNNKEL (reference sequence). CDR3 size: 12 residues. The CDR3 sequence is CASTTLGEKLFF.

V is TRBV2 and J is TRBJ2-7; TCRdb indicates TRBD2, and absent DNA this call remains unverified. From germline, CDR1 is SNHLY and CDR2 FYNNEI. The CDR3 loop spans 14 amino acids. The CDR3 protein is CASALLAGGNEQYF.

The chain uses TRBV27 and TRBJ1-1; TCRdb's assignment of TRBD1 cannot be checked, as there is no DNA. There are 15 residues in the CDR3. Germline V gene sequence: CDR1 MNHEY, CDR2 SMNVEV (reference sequence). CDR3 loop: CASSLRGLRNTEAFF.

The CDR3 protein is CASSQVTGYTDTQYF. This chain connects TRBV4-2 to TRBJ2-3; TCRdb's D call, TRBD1, is unchecked because there is no DNA. Germline CDR1 LGHNA, CDR2 YNFKEQ. This CDR3 is built from 15 residues.

The V call is TRBV19, the J call TRBJ1-5. Germline V lookup: CDR1 LNHDA, CDR2 SQIVND (reference sequence). The CDR3 runs to 14 residues. The CDR3 sequence is CASSISTSNQPQHF. Together with reference TRBV19 and TRBJ1-5, the CDR3 gives the full variable domain: DGGITQSPKYLFRKEGQNVTLSCEQNLNHDAMYWYRQDPGQGLRLIYYSQIVNDFQKGDIAEGYSVSREKKESFPLTVTSAQKNPTAFYLCASSISTSNQPQHFGDGTRLSIL.

This CDR3 is CSARTTGNGQPQHF. The genes are TRBV20-1 and TRBJ1-5; checking the TCRdb D call of TRBD1 is not possible without DNA. Germline CDR1 is DFQATT and CDR2 is SNEGSKA (reference sequence). There are 14 residues in the CDR3.

The chain recombines TRBV29-1 with TRBJ2-3; TCRdb lists TRBD1, though no DNA is available to test this call. The CDR3 loop spans 15 amino acids. Germline V gene lookup returns CDR1 SQVTM and CDR2 ANQGSEA. CDR3 in amino acids: CSVVQQGTSTDTQYF.

The V and J genes are TRBV3-1 and TRBJ2-3; lacking DNA, the TRBD1 call made by TCRdb goes unchecked. CDR1 and CDR2 from the germline V gene are LGHDT and YNNKEL (reference sequence). CDR3 size: 15 residues. The CDR3 here is CASSATGTPPDTQYF.

The chain uses TRBV29-1 and TRBJ2-1; the D call from TCRdb, TRBD2, cannot be confirmed without DNA. There are 14 residues in the CDR3. The germline V gene encodes CDR1 SQVTM and CDR2 ANQGSEA. The CDR3 protein is CSAALTSGGNEQFF.

The V call is TRBV5-1, the J call TRBJ2-2. The germline gives CDR1 SGHRS, CDR2 YFSETQ. The CDR3 extends over 15 amino acids. CDR3: CASTSLKSGTGELFF.

The chain uses TRBV4-1 and TRBJ2-5; the TCRdb D gene call, TRBD1, has no DNA to confirm it. The germline gives CDR1 MGHRA, CDR2 YSYEKL. The length of the CDR3 is 14 residues. CDR3 region: CASSQAGGSETQYF.

The V and J genes are TRBV27 and TRBJ2-3; TCRdb's D call of TRBD2 is untestable without DNA. Germline CDR1 reads MNHEY; CDR2 reads SMNVEV (reference sequence). The CDR3 has 18 residues. The chain's CDR3 is CASSLIGSGLPGTDTQYF.